The 25 T cell receptor beta chains below all came from one sample that was sequenced in a study of a mutant IDH1 vaccine in newly diagnosed glioma. Profiling relied on immunoSEQ multiplex PCR, and the TCRdb table lists in-frame clones only, not all of them. The repertoire holds some 70,000 clones, with 84% as singletons. The time point denotes: week 35, safety follow-up. A single vaccine dose contained 300 ug of mutant IDH1 20-mer peptide, and topical imiquimod was used with it. These receptors' targets are unknown. The specimen was PBMCs, collected from a glioma patient whose treatment included an IDH1 peptide vaccine. The receptors were gathered from a man younger than 35 with glioma.

This clone was seen more than once but under ten times. The chain has TRBV19 and TRBJ2-2, with a weak D call TRBD1 (5 bases). The CDR3 extends over 13 amino acids. Germline lookup yields CDR1 LNHDA and CDR2 SQIVND (reference sequence). Trimming removed 8 bases from V and 0 bases from J, with 7 bases in between. Here the CDR3 reads CASRTSNTGELFF. The CDR3, as DNA: TGTGCCAGTCGGACATCGAACACCGGGGAGCTGTTTTTT.

This clone has only a few counts. This rearrangement joins TRBV30 to TRBJ1-5; the D gene is possibly TRBD1 (5 bases). The CDR3 is 15 residues long. Trimming removed 1 base at V and 3 bases at J, with 13 bases between. CDR1 is GTSNPN, CDR2 SVGIG, per germline (reference sequence). This chain's CDR3 is CAWSADSQFNQPQHF. CDR3 DNA sequence: TGTGCCTGGAGTGCCGACAGTCAGTTCAATCAGCCCCAGCATTTT.

This clone was seen a handful of times. This chain joins TRBV5-6 and TRBJ1-1, with no clear D. V was trimmed by 0 bases and J by 4 bases, leaving 10 bases between them. The germline V gene encodes CDR1 SGHDT and CDR2 YYEEEE. CDR3 length equals 14 residues. CDR3: CASSLDVSGTEAFF. CDR3 in DNA: TGTGCCAGCAGCTTGGACGTCTCCGGCACTGAAGCTTTCTTT.

The rearrangement uses TRBV9 and TRBJ2-3; TRBD1 aligns across 7 bases. V lost 4 bases to trimming and J lost 2 bases; unmatched junction nucleotides: 7. The CDR3 loop spans 15 amino acids. Looked up from germline, CDR1 is SGDLS and CDR2 is YYNGEE. The CDR3 spells CASSPRDSITDTQYF. Here the CDR3 DNA reads TGTGCCAGCAGCCCCCGGGACAGCATCACAGATACGCAGTATTTT.

The chain links TRBV7-2 to TRBJ1-1; 9 bases agree with TRBD1. This CDR3 has 14 amino acids. J gave up 5 bases and V 6 bases, and 7 bases lay outside the gene matches. Germline V gives CDR1 SGHTA, CDR2 FQGNSA. For the CDR3, the DNA is TGTGCCAGCAGAAAGGGACAGGGTGGTACTGAAGCTTTCTTT. Protein product: CASRKGQGGTEAFF.

The V gene is TRBV7-9, the J gene TRBJ1-5, with 8 bases identical to TRBD1. Looked up from germline, CDR1 is SEHNR and CDR2 is FQNEAQ (reference sequence). V gave up 1 base and J gave up 5 bases; unmatched junction bases: 7. This CDR3 is 16 amino acids long. The CDR3 protein is CASSLVYQGAYQPQHF. The CDR3 DNA reads TGTGCCAGCAGCTTAGTCTATCAGGGGGCCTATCAGCCCCAGCATTTT.

The genes are TRBV11-2 and TRBJ2-7; no clear D gene. Germline CDR1 reads SGHAT; CDR2 reads FQNNGV. The CDR3 is made up of 13 amino acids. Trimming took off 4 bases at V and 3 bases at J, with 10 bases between the two ends. In DNA form, the CDR3 reads TGTGCCAGCAGCTCCCGACCAAACTACGAGCAGTACTTC. It codes for CASSSRPNYEQYF.

The J gene is TRBJ2-5, the V gene TRBV18; D possibly uses TRBD1 or TRBD2 (5 bases each). Germline CDR1 is KGHSH and CDR2 is LQKENI. The CDR3 has 12 residues. Trimming took off 3 bases at V and 3 bases at J, with 5 bases between the two ends. Here the CDR3 DNA reads TGTGCCAGCTCACCGGGGGAAGAGACCCAGTACTTC. Translated, it gives CASSPGEETQYF.

The chain joins TRBV2 to TRBJ2-7; D is perhaps TRBD1 or TRBD2 (5 bases each). The V end lost 8 bases, the J end lost 0 bases, and 14 bases lay between the germline ends. CDR3 length: 14 amino acids. The germline gives CDR1 SNHLY, CDR2 FYNNEI. Here the CDR3 reads CASRDASSSYEQYF. The CDR3 bases are TGTGCCAGCCGGGACGCATCGAGCTCCTACGAGCAGTACTTC.

This clone was counted only a few times. The CDR3 reads CASNGQGLYQPQHF. CDR3 sequence (DNA): TGTGCCAGCAACGGACAGGGTCTTTATCAGCCCCAGCATTTT. The rearrangement uses TRBV2 and TRBJ1-5, with 8 bases aligning to TRBD1. Germline trimming cut 7 bases from V and 5 bases from J; bases unmatched to any gene: 7. Germline V lookup: CDR1 SNHLY, CDR2 FYNNEI. CDR3 length equals 14 residues.

The chain has TRBV10-3 and TRBJ1-2; 11 positions agree with TRBD1. This CDR3 has 14 residues. V was clipped by 6 bases and J by 6 bases; unmatched bases: 6. Germline CDR1 and CDR2: ENHRY and SYGVKD. The CDR3 here is CAIRPGQGANGYTF. Here the CDR3 DNA reads TGTGCCATCAGACCCGGACAGGGGGCGAATGGCTACACCTTC.

Turning to this clone: This CDR3 is also generated by other DNA sequences in the sample. The chain uses TRBV6-5 and TRBJ1-1; D is unresolved. This CDR3 is built from 12 residues. Trimming removed 5 bases from V and 1 base from J, with 5 bases in between. The germline CDR1 and CDR2 sequences are MNHEY and SVGAGI. CDR3: CASSRSNTEAFF. The CDR3, as DNA: TGTGCCAGCAGTAGATCGAACACTGAAGCTTTCTTT.

This clone was picked up a small number of times. J is TRBJ1-1 and V is TRBV7-2, with a possible D match to TRBD1 (5 bases). CDR3 length: 13 residues. CDR1 SGHTA and CDR2 FQGNSA come from the germline V gene. The V end was cut by 5 bases, the J end by 1 base, with 8 bases between. The CDR3 bases are TGTGCCAGCAGCCCAGGGACGAACACTGAAGCTTTCTTT. It yields the protein CASSPGTNTEAFF.

The V call is TRBV7-2, the J call TRBJ2-2, with D perhaps TRBD2 (5 bases). CDR1 and CDR2 from the germline V gene are SGHTA and FQGNSA. This CDR3 is 14 amino acids long. V was shortened by 5 bases and J by 8 bases, with 15 bases between the two germline ends. The CDR3 DNA reads as TGTGCCAGCAGCCCTGGACTTCTAGAGGGGGAGCTGTTTTTT. Protein sequence: CASSPGLLEGELFF.

The chain uses TRBV28 and TRBJ1-1; the D is unclear. Germline CDR1 reads MDHEN; CDR2 reads SYDVKM. Trimming shortened V by 5 bases and J by 6 bases, and 10 bases separated the two germline ends. This CDR3 is built from 12 residues. The CDR3 here is CASSATIAEAFF. In DNA, the CDR3 is TGTGCCAGCAGTGCGACAATCGCTGAAGCTTTCTTT.

The V gene is TRBV6-6, the J gene TRBJ1-2; weak D call: TRBD1 (6 bases). CDR1 and CDR2 from the germline V gene are MNHNY and SVGAGI (reference sequence). This CDR3 has 13 residues. Trimming pared 5 bases from V and 5 bases from J, leaving 12 bases between. The CDR3 protein is CASSVQGRYGYTF. The CDR3 nucleotides read TGTGCCAGCAGTGTACAGGGCAGGTATGGCTACACCTTC.

The chain has TRBV21-1 and TRBJ2-2; the D segment call TRBD2 is taken from the table without a DNA check. TRBV21-1 is termed a pseudogene. The CDR3 is 15 residues long. CDR3 coding DNA: TGTGCCAGCAGCAAGAGGGAGTGGGACACCGGGGAGCTGTTTTTT. Translated, it gives CASSKREWDTGELFF.

The J gene is TRBJ2-5, the V gene TRBV18; D is undetermined. Trimming pared 1 base from V and 7 bases from J, leaving 10 bases between. Germline V lookup: CDR1 KGHSH, CDR2 LQKENI. This CDR3 has 13 residues. The CDR3 sequence: CASSPQGQMTQYF. For the CDR3, the DNA is TGTGCCAGCTCACCACAGGGTCAGATGACCCAGTACTTC.

This clone appeared a few times. The rearrangement links TRBV29-1 to TRBJ1-5, with a possible D match to TRBD1 (6 bases). The CDR3 length is 14 residues. Germline-derived CDR1 and CDR2 are SQVTM and ANQGSEA. V dropped 6 bases and J dropped 1 base, with 13 bases sitting between them. DNA for the CDR3: TGCAGCGTCATCACGCAGGGGAGCAATCAGCCCCAGCATTTT. This codes for CSVITQGSNQPQHF.

This clone was seen a handful of times. The gene calls are TRBV11-2 and TRBJ1-1; TRBD1 is a possible D gene (6 bases). The V gene lost 1 base and the J gene lost 5 bases, with 17 bases spanning the gap. The germline CDR1 and CDR2 sequences are SGHAT and FQNNGV. This CDR3 region has 16 residues. The CDR3 nucleotides are TGTGCCAGCAGCTTAGGTAGAAGGGGGTGGGGGACTGAAGCTTTCTTT. This translates into CASSLGRRGWGTEAFF.

The V call is TRBV2, the J call TRBJ1-1; D may be TRBD1 (5 bases). The CDR3 spans 13 residues. The germline V and J ends were trimmed by 4 bases and 2 bases, with 8 bases remaining between them. Germline CDR1 reads SNHLY; CDR2 reads FYNNEI. The CDR3 coding sequence is TGTGCCAGCAGTGGACAGCTCAACACTGAAGCTTTCTTT. Amino acids: CASSGQLNTEAFF.

The gene calls are TRBV6-6 and TRBJ1-5; no definite D call. Germline V gene data show CDR1 as MNHNY and CDR2 as SVGAGI (reference sequence). CDR3 length: 13 amino acids. The V and J ends lost 7 bases and 3 bases respectively, with 10 bases between them. The CDR3 here is CASNGQDNQPQHF. In nucleotides, the CDR3 is TGTGCCAGCAATGGGCAGGACAATCAGCCCCAGCATTTT.

J is TRBJ2-2 and V is TRBV4-3; 9 positions agree with TRBD1. J gave up 8 bases and V 4 bases, and 5 bases lay outside the gene matches. This CDR3 has 14 amino acids. Looked up from germline, CDR1 is LGHNA and CDR2 is YSLEER. The CDR3 nucleotides read TGCGCCAGCAGCCTGGGACAGGGATCTGGGGAGCTGTTTTTT. Translation: CASSLGQGSGELFF.

Here the CDR3 reads CASSLVGRLLAGITYEQYF. The CDR3 DNA is TGTGCCAGCAGCTTAGTAGGCCGACTACTAGCGGGGATAACCTACGAGCAGTACTTC. V gene TRBV7-8 combines with J gene TRBJ2-7, with TRBD2 identical over 10 bases. The germline gives CDR1 SGHVS, CDR2 FQNEAQ. The CDR3 has 19 residues. V lost 1 base to trimming and J lost 2 bases; unmatched junction nucleotides: 14.

V usage is TRBV5-5 and J usage is TRBJ2-7, with D perhaps TRBD1 or TRBD2 (6 bases each). CDR1 and CDR2 (germline): SGHKS, YYEKEE (reference sequence). The CDR3 loop spans 12 amino acids. The V gene lost 5 bases and the J gene lost 11 bases, with 17 bases spanning the gap. CDR3 DNA sequence: TGTGCCAGCAGGGACAGTAAACCGGGGGAGTACTTC. This translates into CASRDSKPGEYF.